Listed here are 9 T cell receptor beta chains from one sample, sequenced in a study of Ad26.COV2.S vaccination and SARS-CoV-2 variants. The treatment: over 15 received Ad26.COV2.S at low or high dose, single or two shots; about five received placebo; per-sample allocation not given. Sampling took place 63 days after the first vaccine or placebo injection. Profiled with immunoSEQ multiplex PCR; TCRdb holds only in-frame clones, not every one. This table holds some 290,000 clones, approximately 86% found once. Sequenced material: peripheral blood, taken in a trial of Ad26.COV2.S vaccine versus placebo. All receptors derive from a person aged 18-60 years who received the Ad26.COV2.S COVID-19 vaccine or a placebo.

This chain joins TRBV5-4 and TRBJ2-3; D perhaps matches TRBD2 (5 bases). The germline gives CDR1 SGHNT, CDR2 YYREEE (reference sequence). The CDR3 extends over 16 amino acids. Trimming left V 3 bases short and J 0 bases short, with 14 bases between. CDR3 nucleotide sequence: TGTGCCAGCAGCTCCATGGAGGTACGAAGCACAGATACGCAGTATTTT. Translation: CASSSMEVRSTDTQYF. Full variable domain (missing parts from reference TRBV5-4 and TRBJ2-3): ETGVTQSPTHLIKTRGQQVTLRCSSQSGHNTVSWYQQALGQGPQFIFQYYREEENGRGNFPPRFSGLQFPNYSSELNVNALELDDSALYLCASSSMEVRSTDTQYFGPGTRLTVL.

DNA for the CDR3: TGTGCCAGCAGCTTAGGACGGGGCTATGGCTACACCTTC. Translating gives CASSLGRGYGYTF. This chain connects TRBV7-8 to TRBJ1-2; no clear D. V was pared by 1 base and J by 4 bases, with 7 bases between. The CDR3 has 13 residues. Germline lookup yields CDR1 SGHVS and CDR2 FQNEAQ.

The chain links TRBV30 to TRBJ1-2, with D possibly matching TRBD1 (6 bases). The V gene lost 3 bases and the J gene lost 4 bases, with 15 bases spanning the gap. Germline CDR1 and CDR2: GTSNPN and SVGIG (reference sequence). CDR3 length: 14 amino acids. The chain's CDR3 is CAWRAGWDTYGYTF. DNA of the CDR3: TGTGCCTGGAGGGCAGGGTGGGACACCTATGGCTACACCTTC.

This clone has at least ten counts. The chain recombines TRBV6-2 or TRBV6-3 with TRBJ2-5; the match to TRBD2 covers 10 bases. There are 16 residues in the CDR3. Germline CDR1 is MNHEY and CDR2 is SVGEGT. The trim removed 1 base at V and 3 bases at J, leaving 5 bases unmatched. The chain's CDR3 is CASSYFLAGDEETQYF. The CDR3 bases are TGTGCCAGCAGTTACTTCCTAGCGGGGGATGAAGAGACCCAGTACTTC.

The chain couples TRBV12-3 or TRBV12-4 to TRBJ2-7, with 7 positions matching TRBD2. V lost 5 bases to trimming and J lost 5 bases; unmatched junction nucleotides: 6. The CDR3 extends over 13 amino acids. The CDR3 bases are TGTGCCAGCAGTCCGCGGGGGAACCACGAGCAGTACTTC. Its translation: CASSPRGNHEQYF.

V usage is TRBV7-9 and J usage is TRBJ2-7; the D gene could be TRBD1 or TRBD2 (5 bases each). The germline V gene has CDR1 SEHNR and CDR2 FQNEAQ (reference sequence). The CDR3 totals 14 residues. Trimming removed 4 bases at V and 0 bases at J, with 10 bases between. This CDR3 is CASSSGTHSYEQYF. CDR3 DNA sequence: TGTGCCAGCAGCTCCGGGACCCACTCCTACGAGCAGTACTTC.

The chain joins TRBV2 to TRBJ1-1; perhaps TRBD1 as D (5 bases). The V end lost 8 bases, the J end lost 0 bases, and 10 bases lay between the germline ends. The CDR3 runs to 13 residues. Per germline, CDR1 SNHLY and CDR2 FYNNEI. The CDR3 region has the DNA TGTGCCAGCGGGGCGTTCTTGAACACTGAAGCTTTCTTT. Translating gives CASGAFLNTEAFF. Based on the CDR3 plus reference TRBV2 and TRBJ1-1, the full variable domain is EPEVTQTPSHQVTQMGQEVILRCVPISNHLYFYWYRQILGQKVEFLVSFYNNEISEKSEIFDDQFSVERPDGSNFTLKIRSTKLEDSAMYFCASGAFLNTEAFFGQGTRLTVV.

The chain joins TRBV4-1 to TRBJ2-7, with D perhaps matching TRBD1 or TRBD2 (5 bases each). Germline assignment: CDR1 MGHRA and CDR2 YSYEKL. The CDR3 extends over 15 amino acids. The V end lost 5 bases, the J end lost 7 bases, and 21 bases lay between the germline ends. CDR3 bases: TGCGCCAGCAGCGGAGAGAAAGGGACGTCGGAAGAGCAGTACTTC. This gives the protein CASSGEKGTSEEQYF.

The CDR3 DNA follows: TGTGCCAGCAGTGTCGGATCAGGGGAGGGGGCACCCCTCCACTTT. It specifies CASSVGSGEGAPLHF. This chain joins TRBV25-1 and TRBJ1-6; TRBD1 might be the D (6 bases). Germline CDR1 reads MGHDK; CDR2 reads SYGVNS. The V end was cut by 4 bases, the J end by 11 bases, with 18 bases between. CDR3 length: 15 amino acids.